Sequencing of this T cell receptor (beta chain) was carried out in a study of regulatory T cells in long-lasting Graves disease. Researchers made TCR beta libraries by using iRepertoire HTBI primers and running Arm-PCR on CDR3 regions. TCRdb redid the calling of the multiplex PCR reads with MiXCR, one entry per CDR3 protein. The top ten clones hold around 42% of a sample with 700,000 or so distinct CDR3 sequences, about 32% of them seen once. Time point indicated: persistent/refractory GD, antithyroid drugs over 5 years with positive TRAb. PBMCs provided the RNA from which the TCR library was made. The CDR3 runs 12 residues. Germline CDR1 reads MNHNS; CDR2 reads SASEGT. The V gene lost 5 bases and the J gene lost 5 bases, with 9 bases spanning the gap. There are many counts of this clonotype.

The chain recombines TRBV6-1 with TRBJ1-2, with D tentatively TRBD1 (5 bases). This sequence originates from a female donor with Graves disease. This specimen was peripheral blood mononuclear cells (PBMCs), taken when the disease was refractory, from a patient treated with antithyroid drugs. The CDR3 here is CASSPGLYGYTF. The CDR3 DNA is TGTGCCAGCAGTCCAGGGTTATATGGCTACACCTTC.